This T cell receptor beta chain comes out of a study of blood T cell repertoires in COVID-19. Across the study: The cDNA or gDNA used as material had been derived from T cells, B-cell-depleted T cells, or PBMCs.

This CDR3 has 14 amino acids. Per the germline V gene, CDR1 is MNHEY and CDR2 is SVGAGI. Trimming left V 7 bases short and J 0 bases short, with 9 bases between. Those who participated ranged in age from roughly 18 to 90 years and resided in about two dozen US areas. Either two negative PCRs, clearance, or symptom resolution qualified Cohort 3 donors as recovered. Libraries were prepared by immunoSEQ multiplex PCR; TCRdb keeps only in-frame clonotypes and omits some of them. The table lists a few hundred thousand clones, roughly 84% of them singletons, with 2.5% to 3.5% in the top ten. V usage is TRBV6-5 and J usage is TRBJ2-2; no firm D call. This receptor was obtained from a woman under 40 who had recovered from COVID-19. The specimen was PBMCs or T cells enriched from blood (not recorded which). CDR3: CASIWATNTGELFF. The CDR3 DNA follows: TGTGCCAGCATCTGGGCAACGAACACCGGGGAGCTGTTTTTT.